Listed here are 25 T cell receptor beta chains from one sample, sequenced in a study of T cell repertoires in cytomegalovirus infection. Each CDR3 protein gets one entry after TCRdb re-called the reads with MiXCR. The data hold 400,000 to 550,000 distinct CDR3 sequences, with about 10% observed a single time. Sample: PBMCs. These TCRs come from a human donor in good health (CMV status not recorded). Some clones in this sample may be carry-over from other donors' samples.

This clonotype was detected a few times. The CDR3 sequence is CASSVEDRGSEQYF. The DNA of the CDR3 is TGTGCCAGCAGCGTAGAGGACAGGGGGTCCGAGCAGTACTTC. The rearrangement joins TRBV9 to TRBJ2-7; 10 bases are a match to TRBD1. The CDR3 length is 14 residues. Trimming took 0 bases from V and 6 from J; bases not matched to a gene: 3. Per the germline V gene, CDR1 is SGDLS and CDR2 is YYNGEE.

Many counts were recorded for this clonotype. CDR3 sequence reads: CASSEAGPDTIYF. CDR3 sequence (DNA): TGTGCCAGCAGTGAAGCGGGGCCGGACACCATATATTTT. The chain recombines TRBV2 with TRBJ1-3; maybe TRBD1 (5 bases). The V gene lost 0 bases and the J gene lost 8 bases, with 8 bases spanning the gap. Germline CDR1 SNHLY, CDR2 FYNNEI. CDR3 length: 13 residues.

This clonotype occurred many times. The chain uses TRBV5-1 and TRBJ2-5; D unclear. The V gene lost 4 bases and the J gene lost 2 bases, with 15 bases spanning the gap. The germline gives CDR1 SGHRS, CDR2 YFSETQ. CDR3 length: 15 amino acids. Here the CDR3 reads CASSPNGGVQETQYF. The CDR3 region has the DNA TGCGCCAGCAGCCCCAACGGTGGAGTACAAGAGACCCAGTACTTC.

This clonotype was observed many times. This rearrangement joins TRBV7-3 to TRBJ1-2; a possible D gene is TRBD1 (5 bases). Germline loops: CDR1 SGHTA, CDR2 FQGTGA. Trimming took 1 base from V and 0 from J, leaving 15 bases between them. This CDR3 region has 17 residues. The CDR3 protein is CASSLNLRQKTNYGYTF. In DNA form, the CDR3 reads TGTGCCAGCAGCTTAAATTTGAGACAGAAGACTAACTATGGCTACACCTTC.

Many counts were recorded for this clonotype. The V call is TRBV28, the J call TRBJ1-1; 9 bases agree with TRBD1. CDR1 is MDHEN, CDR2 SYDVKM, per germline. The CDR3 totals 14 residues. J gave up 1 base and V 6 bases, and 3 bases lay outside the gene matches. CDR3 nucleotide sequence: TGTGCCAGCAGGCTACAGGGGGCGAACACTGAAGCTTTCTTT. As protein: CASRLQGANTEAFF.

This clonotype was observed many times. This sequence joins TRBV28 and TRBJ2-5, with D unresolved. From germline, CDR1 is MDHEN and CDR2 SYDVKM. The length of the CDR3 is 13 residues. The germline V and J ends were trimmed by 9 bases and 5 bases, with 16 bases remaining between them. CDR3 DNA: TGTGCCAGTTCGAGAGGTGGTAGCGAGACCCAGTACTTC. This translates into CASSRGGSETQYF.

Worth noting for this clonotype: Since a far larger clone is one base different, this is likely a read error. The chain is built from TRBV7-9 and TRBJ1-3; D is unclear. The length of the CDR3 is 11 residues. V dropped 7 bases and J dropped 0 bases, with 1 base sitting between them. The germline V gene has CDR1 SEHNR and CDR2 FQNEAQ (reference sequence). CDR3 in amino acids: CASTSGNTIYF. DNA of the CDR3: TGTGCCAGCACCTCTGGAAACACCATATATTTT.

The CDR3 bases are TGTGCCAGCAGCCCTTTTGGGGGACTATCAACCTACGAGCAGTACTTC. It translates to CASSPFGGLSTYEQYF. J is TRBJ2-7 and V is TRBV3-1; 7 bases fit TRBD2. CDR1 and CDR2 (germline): LGHDT, YNNKEL (reference sequence). V shed 4 bases and J 2 bases; nucleotides not matched to a gene: 11. The CDR3 covers 16 residues.

This clonotype was detected ten times or more. The chain recombines TRBV9 with TRBJ2-1; TRBD2 matches 7 bases. The germline V gene has CDR1 SGDLS and CDR2 YYNGEE. The V segment lost 0 bases and the J segment 10 bases; nucleotides outside the gene matches: 7. The CDR3 runs to 14 residues. The CDR3 loop is CASSVGTVSGEQFF. CDR3 coding DNA: TGTGCCAGCAGCGTAGGGACCGTTAGCGGGGAGCAGTTCTTC.

This clonotype was seen at least ten times. The J gene is TRBJ2-2, the V gene TRBV5-4; 10 bases align to TRBD1. With V trimmed by 2 bases and J by 5 bases, 3 bases remained unmatched. The CDR3 runs to 15 residues. CDR1 is SGHNT, CDR2 YYREEE, per germline (reference sequence). The CDR3 region is CASSFDRGRTGELFF. The CDR3 nucleotides read TGTGCCAGCAGCTTCGACAGGGGGCGGACCGGGGAGCTGTTTTTT.

This clonotype was counted many times. The chain is built from TRBV7-6 and TRBJ2-1; 8 nucleotides agree with TRBD2. J lost 2 bases, V lost 7 bases, and 7 bases had no gene match. CDR1 is SGHVS, CDR2 FNYEAQ, per germline. This CDR3 is 15 amino acids long. The CDR3 DNA sequence: TGTGCCAGCACCACCGGGGGGGCCACCTACAATGAGCAGTTCTTC. Translation gives CASTTGGATYNEQFF.

This clonotype was detected ten times or more. This sequence joins TRBV7-9 and TRBJ1-3; D not resolved. The length of the CDR3 is 15 residues. Germline V gene lookup returns CDR1 SEHNR and CDR2 FQNEAQ (reference sequence). Trimming pared 4 bases from V and 0 bases from J, leaving 10 bases between. The CDR3 DNA reads as TGTGCCAGCAGCTCGACGGGTGTCTCTGGAAACACCATATATTTT. This encodes CASSSTGVSGNTIYF.

On this clonotype: A clone one base away is much larger, so this may be a read error. This chain links TRBV28 with TRBJ2-7; D is perhaps TRBD2 (6 bases). This CDR3 has 16 amino acids. CDR1 and CDR2 (germline): MDHEN, SYDVKM. Trimming shortened V by 3 bases and J by 3 bases, and 18 bases separated the two germline ends. CDR3: CASSLPRLVGRYEQYF. The CDR3 DNA reads as TGTGCCAGCAGTTTGCCGCGACTAGTGGGACGCTACGAGCAGTACTTC.

This clonotype was counted at least ten times. The CDR3 bases are TGCGCCAGCAGCCAAGATCCCGGGGGGGCGGCAGATACGCAGTATTTT. It translates to CASSQDPGGAADTQYF. The chain uses TRBV4-1 and TRBJ2-3; TRBD2 matches at 8 bases. The CDR3 sequence is 16 residues long. From germline, CDR1 is MGHRA and CDR2 YSYEKL. V shed 0 bases and J 4 bases; nucleotides not matched to a gene: 6.

At least ten counts were recorded for this clonotype. The CDR3 nucleotides are TGTGCCAGCACCTTAGCGGGAGCGAATGAGCAGTTCTTC. As protein: CASTLAGANEQFF. This sequence joins TRBV5-4 and TRBJ2-1; the match to TRBD2 covers 9 bases. The CDR3 is 13 residues long. V lost 6 bases to trimming and J lost 7 bases; unmatched junction nucleotides: 5. CDR1 and CDR2 from the germline V gene are SGHNT and YYREEE (reference sequence).

V and J are TRBV2 and TRBJ1-5, with a possible D match to TRBD1 (5 bases). This CDR3 has 13 residues. Germline V CDR1 and CDR2: SNHLY, FYNNEI. Trimming removed 8 bases from V and 7 bases from J, with 15 bases in between. The chain's CDR3 is CASVPGGGQPQHF. The CDR3 region has the DNA TGTGCCAGCGTGCCTGGGGGAGGCCAGCCCCAGCATTTT. The whole variable domain, filled in from reference TRBV2 and TRBJ1-5, reads EPEVTQTPSHQVTQMGQEVILRCVPISNHLYFYWYRQILGQKVEFLVSFYNNEISEKSEIFDDQFSVERPDGSNFTLKIRSTKLEDSAMYFCASVPGGGQPQHFGDGTRLSIL.

The chain has TRBV3-1 and TRBJ2-2; 10 bases fit TRBD2. CDR1 is LGHDT, CDR2 YNNKEL, per germline (reference sequence). V gave up 2 bases and J gave up 7 bases; unmatched junction bases: 10. CDR3 length: 17 amino acids. The CDR3 sequence is CASSQRASGRGGGELFF. The CDR3 nucleotides read TGTGCCAGCAGCCAACGTGCCAGCGGGAGGGGTGGCGGGGAGCTGTTTTTT.

This clonotype has ten or more counts. This chain connects TRBV7-8 to TRBJ2-4; D unresolved. Trimming cost V 5 bases and J 0 bases, with 17 bases left between them. This CDR3 is 17 amino acids long. Per the germline V gene, CDR1 is SGHVS and CDR2 is FQNEAQ. The CDR3 coding sequence is TGTGCCAGCAGCCCGAGGAGCAGCCTACTAGCCAAAAACATTCAGTACTTC. It specifies CASSPRSSLLAKNIQYF.

Here the CDR3 DNA reads TGTGCCAGCGGGGCAATTCAGGGAAATCGGCGGTACAATGAGCAGTTCTTC. It specifies CASGAIQGNRRYNEQFF. This chain joins TRBV28 and TRBJ2-1; D is possibly TRBD1 (5 bases). The CDR3 is 17 amino acids. CDR1 is MDHEN, CDR2 SYDVKM, per germline. V lost 8 bases and J lost 4, with 24 bases in between. Variable domain in full (rest from reference TRBV28 and TRBJ2-1): DVKVTQSSRYLVKRTGEKVFLECVQDMDHENMFWYRQDPGLGLRLIYFSYDVKMKEKGDIPEGYSVSREKKERFSLILESASTNQTSMYLCASGAIQGNRRYNEQFFGPGTRLTVL.

This clonotype showed up many times. The CDR3 coding sequence is TGTGCCAGCAGCTTAGCGGGTACAGGGGGTAACACTGAAGCTTTCTTT. This gives the protein CASSLAGTGGNTEAFF. The rearrangement uses TRBV7-3 and TRBJ1-1; 8 bases fit TRBD1. CDR1 and CDR2 from the germline V gene are SGHTA and FQGTGA. The J segment lost 2 bases and the V segment lost 2 bases, leaving 7 bases of the junction unmatched. CDR3 size: 16 residues. Complete variable domain (other parts from reference TRBV7-3 and TRBJ1-1): GAGVSQTPSNKVTEKGKYVELRCDPISGHTALYWYRQSLGQGPEFLIYFQGTGAADDSGLPNDRFFAVRPEGSVSTLKIQRTERGDSAVYLCASSLAGTGGNTEAFFGQGTRLTVV.

The chain links TRBV5-1 to TRBJ1-1; D uncertain. Germline values: CDR1 SGHRS, CDR2 YFSETQ. The CDR3 is 14 amino acids. V dropped 2 bases and J dropped 5 bases, with 13 bases sitting between them. In nucleotides, the CDR3 is TGCGCCAGCAGCTTATTTTTAGCCGGAACTGAAGCTTTCTTT. Its protein product is CASSLFLAGTEAFF. The full variable domain, its missing parts supplied by reference TRBV5-1 and TRBJ1-1, is KAGVTQTPRYLIKTRGQQVTLSCSPISGHRSVSWYQQTPGQGLQFLFEYFSETQRNKGNFPGRFSGRQFSNSRSEMNVSTLELGDSALYLCASSLFLAGTEAFFGQGTRLTVV.

This clonotype has at least ten counts. This chain connects TRBV7-9 to TRBJ1-4; TRBD1 aligns across 7 bases. CDR1 and CDR2 from the germline V gene are SEHNR and FQNEAQ (reference sequence). The junction had 7 bases not matched to a gene; V was cut back by 4 bases and J by 8 bases. CDR3 size: 14 residues. The CDR3 DNA follows: TGTGCCAGCAGCTCACAGGGGCGAAACGAAAAACTGTTTTTT. This codes for CASSSQGRNEKLFF. Full variable domain (remainder filled in from reference TRBV7-9 and TRBJ1-4): DTGVSQNPRHKITKRGQNVTFRCDPISEHNRLYWYRQTLGQGPEFLTYFQNEAQLEKSRLLSDRFSAERPKGSFSTLEIQRTEQGDSAMYLCASSSQGRNEKLFFGSGTQLSVL.

The J gene is TRBJ1-1, the V gene TRBV2, with D unresolved. The CDR3 runs to 12 residues. Trimming left V 6 bases short and J 7 bases short, with 12 bases between. CDR1 SNHLY and CDR2 FYNNEI come from the germline V gene. The CDR3 coding sequence is TGTGCCAGCAGCGTAGCCTCGTTTGAAGCTTTCTTT. It is translated as CASSVASFEAFF.

This clonotype was seen ten or more times. The chain couples TRBV28 to TRBJ1-2; TRBD1 matches 7 bases. The CDR3 contains 14 residues. V shed 8 bases, J shed 6 bases, and the junction held 12 bases outside the gene matches. From germline, CDR1 is MDHEN and CDR2 SYDVKM. The DNA of the CDR3 is TGTGCCAGCTACCCTGACAGGGTGTGGAATGGCTACACCTTC. Its translation is CASYPDRVWNGYTF.

In this sample, this clonotype turned up many times. The V and J genes are TRBV27 and TRBJ2-1; TRBD1 matches at 11 bases. V lost 10 bases to trimming and J lost 9 bases; unmatched junction nucleotides: 8. The CDR3 runs to 13 residues. Looked up from germline, CDR1 is MNHEY and CDR2 is SMNVEV (reference sequence). CDR3 residues: CATWTGGSGEQFF. The CDR3 DNA sequence: TGTGCCACCTGGACAGGGGGCTCAGGTGAGCAGTTCTTC.